Listed below are T cell receptor beta chains from one sample, sequenced in a study of cytomegalovirus exposure and HLA in healthy donors. This table comes from immunoSEQ multiplex PCR, and its TCRdb copy is limited to in-frame clones, with some not included. The table lists around 140,000 clones, 65% to 85% of them singletons. The sample consisted of PBMCs. The receptor source for this set is a man between 45 and 60 years old in good health and CMV-seronegative. Both conserved end residues are trimmed from each CDR3. A D gene is named only where the DNA matches it firmly. Size tells how often a clone was seen (once, few, many) or the class of an expanded clone, and some rows leave it out.

D gene	clone size	J gene	V gene	CDR3 protein
NA	NA	TRBJ1-2	TRBV14	ASSAGATYYGYT
NA	NA	TRBJ1-1	TRBV7-2	ASSLGSDIAEAF
TRBD1	NA	TRBJ2-7	TRBV5-1	ASSGGQGVDEQY
TRBD2	NA	TRBJ2-7	TRBV5-1	ASSLRFAGGNEQY
NA	NA	TRBJ2-3	TRBV4-1	ASSPGISTDTQY
NA	NA	TRBJ2-2	TRBV19	ASSIGIPRGTGELF
TRBD1	NA	TRBJ2-7	TRBV5-1	ASSLEGQSSYEQY
TRBD2	NA	TRBJ2-5	TRBV11-2	ASSLVSGGTAETQY
NA	NA	TRBJ2-7	TRBV2	ASSALYEQY
TRBD2	NA	TRBJ2-5	TRBV15	ATSRLSGRTETQY
NA	few	TRBJ1-5	TRBV2	ASSEESVSNQPQH
NA	NA	TRBJ1-6	TRBV7-9	ASSLWGGSDSPLH
TRBD1	few	TRBJ2-7	TRBV5-1	ASSPREDRDEQY
NA	NA	TRBJ2-5	TRBV5-1	ASSGGTQETQY
TRBD1	NA	TRBJ1-6	TRBV2	ASSRDRLEKSNSPLH
TRBD2	NA	TRBJ2-1	TRBV5-1	ASSPRTSGSLFEQF
NA	NA	TRBJ1-4	TRBV30	AWSDYAGAFNEKLF
NA	NA	TRBJ2-1	TRBV5-1	ASSPRVPYNEQF
TRBD1	NA	TRBJ2-3	TRBV18	ASSRTPGQGSTDTQY
NA	NA	TRBJ2-5	TRBV28	ASSLVGQTQY
NA	NA	TRBJ1-2	TRBV2	ASSGGSGNYGYT
TRBD2	NA	TRBJ2-2	TRBV19	ASSIVGLSPGELF
TRBD1	NA	TRBJ1-5	TRBV7-8	ASSLGQGGNSNQPQH
TRBD1	NA	TRBJ1-5	TRBV28	ASSYRGRGNQPQH
NA	NA	TRBJ2-2	TRBV5-1	ASSKGEVITGELF
NA	NA	TRBJ1-4	TRBV5-1	ASSSGGATNEKLF
TRBD2	NA	TRBJ2-7	TRBV28	ASTPRGDSYEQY
NA	NA	TRBJ2-1	TRBV6-5	ASTRRAFLNEQF
NA	NA	TRBJ1-5	TRBV18	ASSPDRSRQPQH
NA	NA	TRBJ1-2	TRBV7-9	ASGWDVDYPGYT
NA	once	TRBJ2-5	TRBV19	ASSIVGREETQY
NA	NA	TRBJ1-5	TRBV27	ASNSWGGSNQPQH
NA	NA	TRBJ2-3	TRBV7-3	ASSPSSTDTQY
TRBD2	NA	TRBJ2-5	TRBV18	ASSPLAGGRYQETQY
TRBD2	NA	TRBJ2-1	TRBV28	ASSLAGGEQF
TRBD1	NA	TRBJ1-4	TRBV29-1	SVVVGTGNEKLF
NA	NA	TRBJ2-3	TRBV5-1	ASSLPSTDTQY
NA	NA	TRBJ1-5	TRBV28	ASQGMGNQPQH
NA	NA	TRBJ2-1	TRBV5-6	ASSPGRRIEQF
TRBD1	few	TRBJ1-3	TRBV5-1	ASSLSGQAGRDTIY
NA	once	TRBJ2-3	TRBV27	ASSLSGVRTDTQY
NA	NA	TRBJ2-2	TRBV9	ASRPETENTGELF
NA	NA	TRBJ2-6	TRBV5-4	ASSLLAGVGANVLT
TRBD1	NA	TRBJ2-1	TRBV6-6	ASRPQGAYNEQF
NA	NA	TRBJ1-1	TRBV6-4	ASSGAPNTEAF
NA	NA	TRBJ1-5	TRBV6-6	ASDVRGSNQPQH
NA	NA	TRBJ2-1	TRBV5-4	ASSYVRGTHHNEQF
TRBD2	NA	TRBJ2-1	TRBV7-9	ASSLTSGGHFNEQF
TRBD1	NA	TRBJ1-4	TRBV18	ASSPGGGNNEKLF
TRBD2	few	TRBJ2-3	TRBV7-2	ASSKYSGTRPDTQY
NA	NA	TRBJ2-7	TRBV4-1	ASSQGRTGRTYEQY
TRBD2	NA	TRBJ2-7	TRBV19	ASSSSAGGDEQY
TRBD1	NA	TRBJ2-7	TRBV25-1	ASSEYRGTGSAFEQY
NA	NA	TRBJ2-3	TRBV6-5	ASSSGTYSTDTQY
NA	NA	TRBJ2-1	TRBV6-5	ASSHGITNYNEQF